These 8 T cell receptor beta chains were all obtained from the same sample, sequenced in a study of Ad26.COV2.S vaccination and SARS-CoV-2 variants (dated by TCRdb to about 2021). Explained via the paper, the treatment or condition label denotes: roughly 19 received Ad26.COV2.S at low or high dose, single or two shots; 5 received placebo; per-sample allocation not given. Repertoires of vaccine and placebo recipients were sequenced from samples collected on day 63 after the first injection. Libraries were built with the immunoSEQ multiplex PCR assay. The source is immuneACCESS, and TCRdb retained only in-frame sequences with V and J called. Part of the clones is not carried over; for the studies checked, unresolved V genes explain less than half of this, and the remainder is unexplained. The sample contains around 300,000 clones, about 87% of them found a single time. The ten largest account for 6.4% of the sample.

The sequencing used peripheral blood, collected in a trial of Ad26.COV2.S vaccine versus placebo. These receptor sequences come from a person aged 18-60 years who received the Ad26.COV2.S COVID-19 vaccine or a placebo.

The table lists this clone with a count of one. V gene TRBV18 combines with J gene TRBJ1-1, with D possibly being TRBD1 (6 bases). V shed 3 bases and J shed 12 bases, with 17 bases lying between them. Looked up from germline, CDR1 is KGHSH and CDR2 is LQKENI. This CDR3 contains 13 residues. CDR3: CASSPSLERDTFF. The CDR3 DNA follows: TGTGCCAGCTCACCCTCCCTCGAGAGGGACACTTTCTTT.

V usage is TRBV7-2 and J usage is TRBJ2-1, with D tentatively TRBD2 (5 bases). Germline V CDR1 and CDR2: SGHTA, FQGNSA. This CDR3 is 12 amino acids long. Deletions cut 6 bases from V and 9 bases from J, with 12 bases between. The DNA of the CDR3 is TGTGCCAGCAGGCCGGCGGGCACTGAGCAGTTCTTC. Its translation: CASRPAGTEQFF.

This chain uses TRBV5-4 with TRBJ1-2, with D tentatively TRBD1 (6 bases). Trimming took 4 bases from V and 4 from J, leaving 8 bases between them. Looked up from germline, CDR1 is SGHNT and CDR2 is YYREEE (reference sequence). The CDR3 is 12 amino acids. In DNA, the CDR3 is TGTGCCAGCAGCGAGGACAGCTATGGCTACACCTTC. As protein: CASSEDSYGYTF.

The gene calls are TRBV5-1 and TRBJ1-3, with a weak D call TRBD1 (5 bases). The CDR3 totals 13 residues. The germline CDR1 and CDR2 sequences are SGHRS and YFSETQ. The V end was cut by 4 bases, the J end by 9 bases, with 14 bases between. The CDR3 here is CASSLDPQGTIYF. In DNA form, the CDR3 reads TGCGCCAGCAGCCTGGACCCCCAGGGCACCATATATTTT. Based on the CDR3 plus reference TRBV5-1 and TRBJ1-3, the full variable domain is KAGVTQTPRYLIKTRGQQVTLSCSPISGHRSVSWYQQTPGQGLQFLFEYFSETQRNKGNFPGRFSGRQFSNSRSEMNVSTLELGDSALYLCASSLDPQGTIYFGEGSWLTVV.

This chain connects TRBV7-8 to TRBJ1-6; tentative D call: TRBD1 (6 bases). The CDR3 length is 16 residues. The ends were cut back, 5 bases at V and 4 bases at J, with 15 bases in the middle. The V gene's germline CDR1 is SGHVS and CDR2 FQNEAQ. The CDR3 loop reads CASSIGGGQYNSPLHF. The CDR3 DNA sequence: TGTGCCAGCAGCATCGGTGGTGGACAGTATAATTCACCCCTCCACTTT.

This clone was observed a few times. The rearrangement links TRBV6-6 to TRBJ1-5, with 12 nucleotides matching TRBD1. The germline CDR1 and CDR2 sequences are MNHNY and SVGAGI (reference sequence). V shed 7 bases and J 1 base; nucleotides not matched to a gene: 5. The length of the CDR3 is 16 residues. CDR3 region: CASIPGQGASNQPQHF. For the CDR3, the DNA is TGTGCCAGCATCCCGGGACAGGGGGCAAGCAATCAGCCCCAGCATTTT.

The chain combines TRBV6-5 with TRBJ2-7; the D gene is possibly TRBD1 (6 bases). V shed 6 bases and J shed 6 bases, with 21 bases lying between them. Germline loops: CDR1 MNHEY, CDR2 SVGAGI. The length of the CDR3 is 15 residues. Written as DNA, the CDR3 is TGTGCCAGCAGGTCACCGGGGCAGGGGATAAGCGAGCAGTACTTC. This encodes CASRSPGQGISEQYF.

The chain links TRBV4-2 to TRBJ1-6; D is ambiguous. Trimming shortened V by 2 bases and J by 4 bases, and 18 bases separated the two germline ends. The germline V gene has CDR1 LGHNA and CDR2 YNFKEQ. The CDR3 spans 18 residues. The DNA for the CDR3 is TGTGCCAGCAGCCAACCCTCGGTGTGGGCACAGTATAATTCACCCCTCCACTTT. It codes for CASSQPSVWAQYNSPLHF.